The 8 T cell receptor beta chains given below trace back to one sample, sequenced in a study of blood T cell repertoires in COVID-19. Measured with immunoSEQ multiplex PCR; TCRdb has only the in-frame clones, and not every one. The sample records about 39,000 clones, more than 80% being singletons. Specimen: peripheral blood. Receptors originate from a man aged 45-65 years with active or convalescent COVID-19.

The chain carries TRBV7-9 and TRBJ1-2; D perhaps matches TRBD1 (6 bases). The CDR3 runs 13 residues. Trimming left V 7 bases short and J 2 bases short, with 11 bases between. CDR1 and CDR2 (germline): SEHNR, FQNEAQ (reference sequence). The CDR3 DNA sequence: TGTGCCAGCACCCAACAGGGAAACTATGGCTACACCTTC. The encoded protein is CASTQQGNYGYTF.

The J gene is TRBJ2-2, the V gene TRBV10-3; unclear D gene. Trimming took 3 bases from V and 0 from J, leaving 5 bases between them. There are 14 residues in the CDR3. The germline gives CDR1 ENHRY, CDR2 SYGVKD. CDR3 in amino acids: CAISDRSNTGELFF. CDR3 DNA sequence: TGTGCCATCAGTGACAGATCGAACACCGGGGAGCTGTTTTTT.

The rearrangement uses TRBV27 and TRBJ1-5; D is undetermined. The CDR3 sequence is 13 residues long. V was cut by 3 bases and J by 3 bases, with 6 bases left in between. Germline CDR1 reads MNHEY; CDR2 reads SMNVEV (reference sequence). The CDR3 nucleotides read TGTGCCAGCAGTTTTTCTAACAATCAGCCCCAGCATTTT. Protein sequence: CASSFSNNQPQHF.

V usage is TRBV11-1 and J usage is TRBJ1-1; 12 nucleotides align to TRBD1. The CDR3 length is 19 residues. CDR1 is SGHAT, CDR2 FQDESV, per germline (reference sequence). With V trimmed by 0 bases and J by 0 bases, 8 bases remained unmatched. The DNA for the CDR3 is TGTGCCAGCAGCTTAGCGCCCGGGACAGGGGGCCCGATGAACACTGAAGCTTTCTTT. This translates into CASSLAPGTGGPMNTEAFF.

The chain links TRBV12-3 or TRBV12-4 to TRBJ1-2, with no clear D. This CDR3 is built from 12 residues. Between the trimmed V and J ends, which lost 6 bases and 5 bases, there was a span of 10 bases. The CDR3: CASSPSGYGYTF. For the CDR3, the DNA is TGTGCCAGCAGCCCCAGCGGGTATGGCTACACCTTC.

V and J are TRBV5-6 and TRBJ2-7, with 16 positions matching TRBD2. This CDR3 has 16 amino acids. CDR1 is SGHDT, CDR2 YYEEEE, per germline. After removal of 3 bases from V and 5 bases from J, the junction contained 5 bases not matched to a gene. The CDR3 region has the DNA TGTGCCAGCAGCTCCCTGGGACTAGCGGGGGGGCACGAGCAGTACTTC. It yields the protein CASSSLGLAGGHEQYF.

The genes are TRBV20-1 and TRBJ2-7, with D hard to call. From germline, CDR1 is DFQATT and CDR2 SNEGSKA (reference sequence). The CDR3 is 11 amino acids. The V gene lost 1 base and the J gene lost 4 bases, with 5 bases spanning the gap. CDR3 DNA sequence: TGCAGTGCTAGAGTCGGGTACGAGCAGTACTTC. Its translation is CSARVGYEQYF.

This clone was observed a handful of times. The V and J genes are TRBV19 and TRBJ1-5, with TRBD1 identical over 8 bases. Germline assignment: CDR1 LNHDA and CDR2 SQIVND (reference sequence). This CDR3 comprises 14 residues. The V segment lost 5 bases and the J segment 7 bases; nucleotides outside the gene matches: 7. The CDR3 DNA is TGTGCCAGTAGTGGCCAGGGGGCTTTCCAGCCCCAGCATTTT. Residues: CASSGQGAFQPQHF.